This paragraph covers one T cell receptor beta chain sequence. Data came from immunoSEQ multiplex PCR; TCRdb stores just in-frame clones and leaves some out. The sample lists over a million clones, more than 60% occurring once. Germline CDR1 and CDR2: MDHEN and SYDVKM. The CDR3 is 15 residues long. V dropped 6 bases and J dropped 2 bases, with 17 bases sitting between them. This entry belongs to a study of shared clonotypes between healthy human individuals. The source is a man between 18 and 29 years old in good health. The sequenced material came from memory CD4+ T cells sorted from blood. The subset denotes: CD45RA-negative fraction. The chain recombines TRBV28 with TRBJ2-7, with a weak D call TRBD1 (5 bases). Here the CDR3 reads CASSLSTGVAYEQYF. The CDR3, as DNA: TGTGCCAGCAGCCTCTCTACAGGCGTTGCCTACGAGCAGTACTTC.